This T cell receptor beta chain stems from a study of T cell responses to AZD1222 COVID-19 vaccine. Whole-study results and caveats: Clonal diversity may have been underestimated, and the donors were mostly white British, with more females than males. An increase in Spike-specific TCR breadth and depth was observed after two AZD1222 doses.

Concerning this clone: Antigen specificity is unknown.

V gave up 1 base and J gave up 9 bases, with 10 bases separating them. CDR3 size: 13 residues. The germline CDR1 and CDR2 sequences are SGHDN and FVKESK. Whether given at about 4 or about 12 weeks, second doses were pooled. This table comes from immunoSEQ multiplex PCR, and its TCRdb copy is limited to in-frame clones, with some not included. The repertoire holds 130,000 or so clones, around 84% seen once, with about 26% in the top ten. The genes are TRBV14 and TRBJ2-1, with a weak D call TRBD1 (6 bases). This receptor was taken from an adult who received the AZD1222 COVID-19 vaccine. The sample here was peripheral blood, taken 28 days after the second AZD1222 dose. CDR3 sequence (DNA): TGTGCCAGCAGCCAAGGATCCAGGGGTGAGCAGTTCTTC. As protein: CASSQGSRGEQFF.